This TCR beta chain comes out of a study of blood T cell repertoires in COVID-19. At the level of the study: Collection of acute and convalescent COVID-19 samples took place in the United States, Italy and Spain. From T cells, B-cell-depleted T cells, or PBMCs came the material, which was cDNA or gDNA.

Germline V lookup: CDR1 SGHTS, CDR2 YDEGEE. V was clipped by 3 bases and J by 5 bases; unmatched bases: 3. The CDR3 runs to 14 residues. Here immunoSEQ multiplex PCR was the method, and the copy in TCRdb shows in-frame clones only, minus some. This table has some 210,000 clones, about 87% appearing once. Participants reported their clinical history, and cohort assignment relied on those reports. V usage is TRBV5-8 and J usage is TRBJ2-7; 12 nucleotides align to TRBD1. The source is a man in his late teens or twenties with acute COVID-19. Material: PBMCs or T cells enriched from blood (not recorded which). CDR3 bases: TGTGCCAGCAGCTCGGGACAGGGGGCGAACGAGCAGTACTTC. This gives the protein CASSSGQGANEQYF.